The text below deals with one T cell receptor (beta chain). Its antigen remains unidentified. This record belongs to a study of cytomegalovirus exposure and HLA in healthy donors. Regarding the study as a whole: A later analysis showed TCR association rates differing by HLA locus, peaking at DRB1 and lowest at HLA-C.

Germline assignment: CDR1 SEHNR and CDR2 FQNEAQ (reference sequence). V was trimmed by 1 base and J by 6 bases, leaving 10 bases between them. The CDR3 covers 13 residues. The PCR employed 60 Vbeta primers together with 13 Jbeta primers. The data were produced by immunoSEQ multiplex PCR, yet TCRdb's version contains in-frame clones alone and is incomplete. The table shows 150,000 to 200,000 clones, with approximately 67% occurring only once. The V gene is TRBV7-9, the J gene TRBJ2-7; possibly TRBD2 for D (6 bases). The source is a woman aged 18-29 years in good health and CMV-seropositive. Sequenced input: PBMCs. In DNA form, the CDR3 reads TGTGCCAGCAGCTTAGGCCGGGGGAGCGAGCAGTACTTC. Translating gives CASSLGRGSEQYF.